The rows below give T cell receptor beta chains drawn from one sample of a study of blood T cell repertoires in COVID-19. TCRdb's copy holds only in-frame clones and misses some; the assay was immunoSEQ multiplex PCR. Seen here are 180,000 or so clones, roughly four fifths observed once, and the top ten hold 13%. The sample taken for sequencing was peripheral blood. Receptors originate from a man aged 45-65 years who had recovered from COVID-19. CDR3s include the opening cysteine and the closing phenylalanine or tryptophan. Each record gives: J gene, clone size, D gene, V gene, CDR3 DNA, CDR3 protein. The D gene is left open where the match is weak. Some rows have no size entry. The others give once, few or many, or a class for an expanded clone.

J: TRBJ1-2; size: once; D: .; V: TRBV4-1; DNA: TGCGCCAGCAGCCAAGAGGAGGGGACTCTTGGCTACACCTTC; CDR3: CASSQEEGTLGYTF
J: TRBJ2-3; size: .; D: TRBD2; V: TRBV6-2/TRBV6-3; DNA: TGTGCCAGCAGTCCGGGGGGGGGCACAGATACGCAGTATTTT; CDR3: CASSPGGGTDTQYF
J: TRBJ1-2; size: .; D: .; V: TRBV4-3; DNA: TGCGCCAGCAGCCAAGGATACAGGCGGTTTGACTATGGCTACACCTTC; CDR3: CASSQGYRRFDYGYTF
J: TRBJ2-3; size: .; D: .; V: TRBV27; DNA: TGTGCCAGCAGTCACTCCCCATTGCCGGGAGCTAGCACAGATACGCAGTATTTT; CDR3: CASSHSPLPGASTDTQYF
J: TRBJ2-3; size: .; D: .; V: TRBV5-4; DNA: TGTGCCAGCAGCTTGCCTGCCTTAGGCACAGATACGCAGTATTTT; CDR3: CASSLPALGTDTQYF
J: TRBJ2-1; size: .; D: TRBD2; V: TRBV5-6; DNA: TGTGCCAGCAGTTTTAGCGGGAGATCCCCCTACAATGAGCAGTTCTTC; CDR3: CASSFSGRSPYNEQFF
J: TRBJ1-2; size: few; D: TRBD1; V: TRBV19; DNA: TGTGCCAGTAGGACCGGGACAGGGCACTCGCCCTATGGCTACACCTTC; CDR3: CASRTGTGHSPYGYTF
J: TRBJ2-7; size: .; D: TRBD1; V: TRBV2; DNA: TGTGCCAGCACCTCCCGGGACAGGGTCGCCGAGCAGTACTTC; CDR3: CASTSRDRVAEQYF
J: TRBJ2-3; size: .; D: TRBD2; V: TRBV10-3; DNA: TGTGCCATCAGTGGTGGGACTAGCGGGAGTTTGGATACGCAGTATTTT; CDR3: CAISGGTSGSLDTQYF
J: TRBJ2-7; size: .; D: TRBD1; V: TRBV14; DNA: TGTGCCAGCAGCCAATTGGTCACAGGGGGGGAGCAGTACTTC; CDR3: CASSQLVTGGEQYF
J: TRBJ2-2; size: .; D: TRBD2; V: TRBV5-1; DNA: TGCGCCAGCAGCTTCACCGGGACTAGCGGGAGTCGGGTGGACACCGGGGAGCTGTTTTTT; CDR3: CASSFTGTSGSRVDTGELFF
J: TRBJ1-1; size: .; D: TRBD1; V: TRBV6-2/TRBV6-3; DNA: TGTGCCAGCAGTTACGACAGGGGATACACTGAAGCTTTCTTT; CDR3: CASSYDRGYTEAFF
J: TRBJ2-1; size: .; D: .; V: TRBV7-9; DNA: TGTGCCAGCAGCACCCGTAGCCTGTCTGTGCAGTTCTTC; CDR3: CASSTRSLSVQFF
J: TRBJ2-7; size: few; D: TRBD2; V: TRBV27; DNA: TGTGCCAGCAGTCCTAAGCGGGACTCCTACGAGCAGTACTTC; CDR3: CASSPKRDSYEQYF
J: TRBJ2-3; size: .; D: TRBD1; V: TRBV19; DNA: TGTGCCAGTAGTTCGGGACAGGGCCTTCGGTATTTT; CDR3: CASSSGQGLRYF
J: TRBJ2-1; size: .; D: .; V: TRBV19; DNA: TGTGCCAGTAGTAGCAATCTAGCGTCGAGCTCCTACAATGAGCAGTTCTTC; CDR3: CASSSNLASSSYNEQFF
J: TRBJ1-4; size: .; D: .; V: TRBV28; DNA: TGTGCCAGCGGAGACGGTGCAACTAATGAAAAACTGTTTTTT; CDR3: CASGDGATNEKLFF
J: TRBJ1-3; size: few; D: .; V: TRBV13; DNA: TGTGCCAGCGGAGACCGGACGGGGGGAGACACCATATATTTT; CDR3: CASGDRTGGDTIYF
J: TRBJ1-2; size: once; D: TRBD1; V: TRBV4-1; DNA: TGCGCCAGCAGCCCGACGAGGGGGACAGGGGGCATTAGCGGCTACACCTTC; CDR3: CASSPTRGTGGISGYTF
J: TRBJ2-5; size: .; D: .; V: TRBV3-1/TRBV3-2; DNA: TGTGCCAGCAGTGAGTCGGGGTCCGGAGAGACCCAGTACTTC; CDR3: CASSESGSGETQYF
J: TRBJ1-2; size: .; D: TRBD1; V: TRBV30; DNA: TGTGCCTGGAGTGGCTCTACAGGGGAGGGCTACACCTTC; CDR3: CAWSGSTGEGYTF
J: TRBJ2-7; size: few; D: TRBD2; V: TRBV29-1; DNA: TGCAGCGTTGGAAACCCTAGCGGGAGTCTGGACGAGCAGTACTTC; CDR3: CSVGNPSGSLDEQYF
J: TRBJ1-5; size: .; D: TRBD1; V: TRBV27; DNA: TGTGCCAGCAGTTCCCACGGACAGGGGGAGGGGCCCCAGCATTTT; CDR3: CASSSHGQGEGPQHF
J: TRBJ1-1; size: .; D: TRBD1; V: TRBV6-4; DNA: TGTGCCACCAGTAGGGGACAGGCGAACCCCCGGCCCAATATGAACACTGAAGCTTTCTTT; CDR3: CATSRGQANPRPNMNTEAFF
J: TRBJ2-1; size: many; D: TRBD2; V: TRBV29-1; DNA: TGCAGCGTTGTGGCGGGAGTTGAGCAGTTCTTC; CDR3: CSVVAGVEQFF
J: TRBJ1-2; size: .; D: .; V: TRBV20-1; DNA: TGCAGTGCTAGTATATCCCAGGGCGGTGGCTACACCTTC; CDR3: CSASISQGGGYTF
J: TRBJ1-2; size: .; D: TRBD1; V: TRBV5-4; DNA: TGTGCCAGCAGCCCGAATACAGGGGGCGCCAATGGCTACACCTTC; CDR3: CASSPNTGGANGYTF
J: TRBJ2-5; size: .; D: TRBD1; V: TRBV5-1; DNA: TGCGCCAGCAGCCATCGGACAGGGCAGCAAGAGACCCAGTACTTC; CDR3: CASSHRTGQQETQYF
J: TRBJ2-1; size: .; D: TRBD2; V: TRBV20-1; DNA: TGCAGTGCTAGTAGAGGACTAGCGGGAGGAAATGAGCAGTTCTTC; CDR3: CSASRGLAGGNEQFF
J: TRBJ2-1; size: few; D: TRBD2; V: TRBV29-1; DNA: TGCAGCGTTGAATCTGCTAGCGGGAGAGTTTCCTACAATGAGCAGTTCTTC; CDR3: CSVESASGRVSYNEQFF
J: TRBJ2-1; size: .; D: .; V: TRBV6-2/TRBV6-3; DNA: TGTGCCAGCAGTTACGATGGGGAAAGGGGATACAATGAGCAGTTCTTC; CDR3: CASSYDGERGYNEQFF
J: TRBJ2-7; size: once; D: .; V: TRBV5-1; DNA: TGCGCCAGCAGCTTGGCCGAGGTTTCCTACGAGCAGTACTTC; CDR3: CASSLAEVSYEQYF
J: TRBJ2-5; size: .; D: .; V: TRBV10-3; DNA: TGTGCCATCAAAGGGGTAGAGAGAGAGACCCAGTACTTC; CDR3: CAIKGVERETQYF
J: TRBJ1-6; size: few; D: .; V: TRBV4-2; DNA: TGTGCCAGCAGCCAAGAGGCCACTTGGAGTAATTCACCCCTCCACTTT; CDR3: CASSQEATWSNSPLHF
J: TRBJ1-3; size: .; D: .; V: TRBV18; DNA: TGTGCCAGCTCGCCCACCAGCTCTGGAAACACCATATATTTT; CDR3: CASSPTSSGNTIYF
J: TRBJ1-5; size: .; D: .; V: TRBV21-1; DNA: TGTGCCAGCAGCAAAAGTATGGGACAGAGGCTGTTCTTCAATCAGCCCCAGCATTTT; CDR3: CASSKSMGQRLFFNQPQHF
J: TRBJ1-1; size: .; D: .; V: TRBV11-2; DNA: TGTGCCAGCAGCCGTTCAGGTGGGAGGACTGAAGCTTTCTTT; CDR3: CASSRSGGRTEAFF
J: TRBJ2-1; size: .; D: .; V: TRBV2; DNA: TGTGCCAGTTCCCCCGACAGCAGCTCCTACAATGAGCAGTTCTTC; CDR3: CASSPDSSSYNEQFF
J: TRBJ1-2; size: few; D: TRBD1; V: TRBV19; DNA: TGTGCCAGTAGTACTCAAAGGACAGGGGTGAGGAGCTACACCTTC; CDR3: CASSTQRTGVRSYTF
J: TRBJ2-1; size: .; D: TRBD2; V: TRBV6-5; DNA: TGTGCCAGCAGTCCCGGGGGGGTCTACAATGAGCAGTTCTTC; CDR3: CASSPGGVYNEQFF
J: TRBJ1-6; size: .; D: .; V: TRBV5-1; DNA: TGCGCCAGCAGCACCCAACCTCAGGGAAATAGTAATTCACCCCTCCACTTT; CDR3: CASSTQPQGNSNSPLHF
J: TRBJ1-1; size: .; D: .; V: TRBV4-1; DNA: TGCGCCAGCAGCCAAGAGGGACTGACCGATGAAGCTTTCTTT; CDR3: CASSQEGLTDEAFF
J: TRBJ2-1; size: .; D: TRBD2; V: TRBV3-1/TRBV3-2; DNA: TGTGCCAGCAGCCAGGCCCCGGGACTAGCGGGAGGGTACAATGAGCAGTTCTTC; CDR3: CASSQAPGLAGGYNEQFF
J: TRBJ2-3; size: .; D: TRBD2; V: TRBV5-1; DNA: TGCGCCAGCAGTCAGATAGATTATAGCGGGAGCCAGGGCACAGATACGCAGTATTTT; CDR3: CASSQIDYSGSQGTDTQYF
J: TRBJ2-7; size: .; D: .; V: TRBV3-1/TRBV3-2; DNA: TGTGCCAGCAGCCAACCGACAGCCCCCTACGAGCAGTACTTC; CDR3: CASSQPTAPYEQYF
J: TRBJ2-7; size: few; D: TRBD2; V: TRBV9; DNA: TGTGCCAGCAGCGTAAACATAGCGGGAGAAGGGGTCGAGCAGTACTTC; CDR3: CASSVNIAGEGVEQYF
J: TRBJ2-1; size: .; D: .; V: TRBV24-1; DNA: TGTGCCACCAGTGAGGGGGTTAGGGGGTATTCCGATGAGCAGTTCTTC; CDR3: CATSEGVRGYSDEQFF
J: TRBJ2-7; size: few; D: .; V: TRBV7-2; DNA: TGTGCCAGCAGCTTAGCCGTGCTCAGGGGCGAGCAGTACTTC; CDR3: CASSLAVLRGEQYF
J: TRBJ2-2; size: .; D: TRBD2; V: TRBV30; DNA: TGTGCCTGGAGTGTCGTACTAGCGGGAGATGGAACCGGGGAGCTGTTTTTT; CDR3: CAWSVVLAGDGTGELFF
J: TRBJ2-7; size: few; D: TRBD2; V: TRBV7-2; DNA: TGTGCCAGCAGCTCATGGACTAGGGACGAGCAGTACTTC; CDR3: CASSSWTRDEQYF
J: TRBJ2-6; size: once; D: .; V: TRBV11-2; DNA: TGTGCCAGCAGCTCTATATTGCGGGGCGTCTCTGGGGCCAACGTCCTGACTTTC; CDR3: CASSSILRGVSGANVLTF
J: TRBJ2-2; size: .; D: TRBD1; V: TRBV30; DNA: TGTGCCCAACGGACAGGGGGAAACACCGGGGAGCTGTTTTTT; CDR3: CAQRTGGNTGELFF